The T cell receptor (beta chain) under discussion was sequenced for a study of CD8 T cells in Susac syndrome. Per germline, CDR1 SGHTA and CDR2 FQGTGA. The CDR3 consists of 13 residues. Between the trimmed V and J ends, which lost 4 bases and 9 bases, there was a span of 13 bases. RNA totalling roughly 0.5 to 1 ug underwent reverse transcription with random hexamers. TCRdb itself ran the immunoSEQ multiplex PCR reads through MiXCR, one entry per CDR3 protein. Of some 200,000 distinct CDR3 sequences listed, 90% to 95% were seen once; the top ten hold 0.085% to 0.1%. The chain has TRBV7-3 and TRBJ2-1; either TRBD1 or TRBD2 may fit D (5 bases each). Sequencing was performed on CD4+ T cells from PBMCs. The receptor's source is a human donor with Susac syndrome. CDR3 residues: CASSSTGLGEQFF. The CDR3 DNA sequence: TGTGCCAGCAGCTCCACAGGACTGGGTGAGCAGTTCTTC. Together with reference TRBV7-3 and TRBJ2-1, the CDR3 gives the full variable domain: GAGVSQTPSNKVTEKGKYVELRCDPISGHTALYWYRQSLGQGPEFLIYFQGTGAADDSGLPNDRFFAVRPEGSVSTLKIQRTERGDSAVYLCASSSTGLGEQFFGPGTRLTVL.